This T cell receptor (beta chain) was obtained from a study of cytomegalovirus exposure and HLA in healthy donors. This CDR3 comprises 16 residues. The germline gives CDR1 SEHNR, CDR2 FQNEAQ (reference sequence). Losses at the gene ends were 3 bases for V and 3 bases for J; bases not matched to a gene: 10. The PCR had 60 Vbeta and 13 Jbeta primers. Measured with immunoSEQ multiplex PCR; TCRdb has only the in-frame clones, and not every one. Seen here are approximately 120,000 clones, more than 60% observed once, and the top ten hold around 3.5%. V is TRBV7-9 and J is TRBJ2-5; 7 positions agree with TRBD1. This TCR came from a man younger than 40 in good health and CMV-seronegative. The sequenced material came from PBMCs. CDR3 DNA: TGTGCCAGCAGCTTGACGATGGGACAGAAGAAAGAGACCCAGTACTTC. It codes for CASSLTMGQKKETQYF.